This TCR beta chain appears in the sequencing data of a study of regulatory T cells in long-lasting Graves disease (dated by TCRdb to about 2021). With respect to the entire study: Antithyroid drugs had been taken for less than 3 months by newly diagnosed Graves' disease patients. This study used TCR sequencing and RNA sequencing of peripheral blood to compare persistent Graves' disease patients against newly diagnosed Graves' disease patients. The study took place in China and was registered as a clinical trial. A total of around 35 samples underwent TCR sequencing, from about 13 patients with persistent Graves' disease and around 20 patients with newly diagnosed Graves' disease.

Library creation used multiplex PCR. Instrument on record: Illumina HiSeq 4000. To build TCR beta libraries, CDR3 regions were amplified by Arm-PCR using iRepertoire HTBI primers. Gel purification was performed on PCR products prior to sequencing. As for the original processing: Gene usage analysis of CDR3 amino acid clonotypes used the 55 to 65 TRBV and 14 to 15 TRBJ segments found across samples. COPE and FqMerger were used to merge filtered high-quality paired reads into contigs. Contigs were aligned with BLAST to IMGT TRBV, TRBD and TRBJ reference genes, and CDR3 was defined per IMGT. Any clonotype with a frequency above 0.1% was counted as a highly expanded clone. Shannon entropy served as the measure of repertoire diversity, while the Gini coefficient captured V-J evenness. A clonotype found in more than one individual was treated as public. TCRdb took the public reads, trimmed them with fastp at Q25, ran MiXCR for clone calling and kept in-frame beta chains. Rows are combined by CDR3 protein, so each entry shows the most common genes and DNA. The authors' filters were not applied to this entry. The sample has 300,000 to 400,000 distinct CDR3 sequences on record, approximately 15% of them singletons. Around 27% of the sample is in the top ten clones.

General study outcomes and caveats: Only the TCR beta chain was sequenced and analyzed. Persistent disease showed preferential use of TRBV28, TRBJ1-2 and TRBJ2-5, whereas newly diagnosed disease favored TRBV20-1 and TRBJ2-1. The small sample size was acknowledged by the authors as a limitation that may reduce accuracy. Peripheral blood alone was examined, since thyroid tissue, which constituted the primary lesion, could not be accessed. Compared with newly diagnosed patients, persistent Graves' disease patients had lower TCR Shannon entropy and fewer highly expanded clones, which suggests clonal expansion. Patients with persistent disease shared more public clonotypes (approximately 2,500) than newly diagnosed patients did (more than 900).

What this sample's time point label stands for: newly diagnosed GD, antithyroid drugs for less than 3 months. RNA was extracted from PBMCs in TRIzol for both TCR sequencing and RNA sequencing. The diagnosis of Graves' disease was made according to American Thyroid Association guidelines. Patients were recruited from an endocrinology department in Xi'an, China. From each patient, around 9.3 milliliters of peripheral blood was collected into an EDTA anticoagulant tube. Ficoll Paque Plus density gradient separation was used to isolate PBMCs, and no further T cell sorting was done. RNA quality was checked with an Agilent 2100 Bioanalyzer and agarose gel, and concentration with a NanoDrop 2000. For this chain, trimming is 6 bases at the V end and 8 bases at the J end, and the number of junction bases without a gene match is 16. According to the germline V gene, CDR1 reads SNHLY and CDR2 reads FYNNEI. The CDR3 covers 17 residues, taking in both the cysteine and the phenylalanine. Only the CDR3 DNA is retained, 51 bases long and in frame from the first base.

This clonotype has ten or more counts. Its specific antigen is unknown. The input lacks base qualities; no much larger clone sits a single base away. The same sample was also used in a study of T cells in Graves' hyperthyroidism and ophthalmopathy. Looking at the second paper: A patient counted as having stable Graves' hyperthyroidism if no progression to ophthalmopathy occurred over 18 months of follow-up. Hyperthyroidism patients were newly diagnosed, with disease duration under 2 months, and aged 18 to 65 years. Exclusion was applied to patients with uncontrolled infections, other autoimmune diseases, pregnancy or lactation. Diagnoses relied on clinical symptoms, serum thyroxine and TRAb, thyroid ultrasound and orbital computed tomography. The first round of RT-PCR for the TCR CDR3 was performed with the HTBI primer set and the Qiagen OneStep RT-PCR kit. Blood samples also contained most of the expanded thyroid clonotypes (frequency above 0.001), which suggests that blood repertoires may reflect thyroid immune responses. A model built on a 13 V-J signature distinguished ophthalmopathy from stable hyperthyroidism, reaching around 87% sensitivity and approximately 81% specificity in cross-validation and 80%/75% in testing. During validation, the model predicted progression to ophthalmopathy a median of about 6.3 months ahead of onset, with just under 71% sensitivity and around 72% specificity. To identify TCR V-J signatures that set the groups apart, the researchers used a discovery cohort of approximately 98 patients, made up of 40 to 45 with Graves' ophthalmopathy and 55 to 65 with stable Graves' hyperthyroidism. Whether ophthalmopathy could be predicted prospectively was tested in an independent validation cohort made up of about 20 hyperthyroidism patients plus 17 patients who later progressed to ophthalmopathy. For training and testing, the 100 or so patients in the discovery cohort were randomly divided in a 7:3 ratio. In addition, the study compared T-cell repertoires in thyroid tissue and in blood from roughly 6 Graves' hyperthyroidism patients. Once sampling was done, hyperthyroidism patients were given methimazole at a starting dose of 30 mg daily, whereas ophthalmopathy patients were given high-dose intravenous methylprednisolone. The libraries were constructed in a second round of multiplex PCR and then size-selected and purified. Sequencing of the libraries was done on an Illumina HiSeq2000 using paired-end 100 bp reads. SOAPnuke was used to process the raw data, throwing out any read that contained adapters or uncalled bases, had a mean Phred below 15, or lacked an exact constant-primer or identifier match. High-quality paired reads were merged with COPE v1.2.5, and unique nucleotide sequences were defined as clonotypes. MiTCR v1.1 was used to align clonotypes to the IMGT TRBV, TRBD and TRBJ reference segments. The analysis included only V-J combinations with a frequency above 0.0001, which together covered roughly 99% of the repertoires. The TCS score was defined as F50 (clonal expansion) divided by E x V (chaos), with BLOSUM62-based TCRdist calculated between CDR3 peptides within each V-J. Welch's t-statistics and random forest reduced around 520 V-J features to some 14, which were used in a naive Bayes classifier (R e1071). Sample size was not statistically predetermined, and investigators were not blinded to group allocation. The paper reports TCR Vbeta CDR3 sequencing of some 140 peripheral blood samples: approximately 43 ophthalmopathy, roughly 74 hyperthyroidism and some 17 progressor patients.

The sequence was obtained from a man aged 40-55 years with Graves disease. Donor details come from another sample of the same person, matched by shared clones. The rearranged segments are TRBV2 and TRBJ2-1; 10 bases in the middle match TRBD2. The specimen comprised peripheral blood mononuclear cells (PBMCs), sampled at new diagnosis, from a patient treated with antithyroid drugs. The CDR3 corresponds to CASRRSFLAGVNYEQFF. Here is the DNA: TGTGCCAGCAGACGATCCTTTCTAGCGGGGGTAAACTATGAGCAGTTCTTC.